This T cell receptor (beta chain) originates from a study of blood T cell repertoires in COVID-19. The method was immunoSEQ multiplex PCR; TCRdb's version includes in-frame clones alone and lacks a portion of them. The sample has 490,000 or so clones, around 87% seen once. Germline CDR1 KGHSH, CDR2 LQKENI. The J segment lost 0 bases and the V segment lost 3 bases, leaving 8 bases of the junction unmatched. The CDR3 is made up of 17 amino acids. Participant-given clinical history determined each cohort assignment. Before being deemed recovered, Cohort 3 donors had two negative PCRs, clearance, or symptom resolution.

J is TRBJ2-7 and V is TRBV18; 10 bases are shared with TRBD1. Sequencing was carried out using PBMCs or T cells enriched from blood (not recorded which). This TCR derives from a woman between 35 and 50 years old who had recovered from COVID-19. Here the CDR3 reads CASSPGRTGGFSYEQYF. The CDR3 DNA follows: TGTGCCAGCTCACCGGGAAGGACAGGGGGATTCTCCTACGAGCAGTACTTC. The full variable domain, completed using reference TRBV18 and TRBJ2-7, is NAGVMQNPRHLVRRRGQEARLRCSPMKGHSHVYWYRQLPEEGLKFMVYLQKENIIDESGMPKERFSAEFPKEGPSILRIQQVVRGDSAAYFCASSPGRTGGFSYEQYFGPGTRLTVT.